Each of the 8 T cell receptor beta chains below was sequenced from the same sample in a study of T-cell reconstitution after alpha-beta-depleted transplantation in children. Using unique molecular identifiers, the investigators prepared the TCRbeta library. TCRdb fed the PCR reads into MiXCR, producing one record per CDR3 protein. This table has some 200,000 distinct CDR3 sequences, around 7% appearing once. Sequenced here: PBMCs from the stem cell graft donor, sampled from the stem cell graft. The origin of the receptors is a human donor who donated a stem cell graft to a child with Wiskott-Aldrich syndrome.

Of note for this clonotype: An end of the junction differs from the germline gene, which may be a read error. The chain couples TRBV5-7 to TRBJ2-1; D perhaps matches TRBD2 (6 bases). TRBV5-7 is marked as an open reading frame, function uncertain. The CDR3 extends over 14 amino acids. CDR3 loop: CARSFGDFYNEQFF. In nucleotides, the CDR3 is TGTGCCAGGAGCTTCGGGGACTTCTACAATGAGCAGTTCTTC.

This clonotype was counted many times. The gene calls are TRBV29-1 and TRBJ2-7; unclear D gene. Trimming removed 4 bases from V and 6 bases from J, with 16 bases in between. CDR3 length: 13 residues. Looked up from germline, CDR1 is SQVTM and CDR2 is ANQGSEA. CDR3 sequence: CSVGPTSQSEQYF. The DNA for the CDR3 is TGCAGCGTTGGGCCCACCAGTCAGTCCGAGCAGTACTTC.

The sample holds many counts of this clonotype. The chain has TRBV4-1 and TRBJ1-6; D unresolved. The CDR3 is made up of 12 amino acids. Trimming shortened V by 4 bases and J by 6 bases, and 4 bases separated the two germline ends. Germline V gives CDR1 MGHRA, CDR2 YSYEKL. The CDR3 DNA is TGCGCCAGCAGCCGAGCTAATTCACCCCTCCACTTT. Translated, it gives CASSRANSPLHF.

This clonotype was detected ten times or more. V gene TRBV20-1 combines with J gene TRBJ2-7, with D tentatively TRBD1 (5 bases). The germline gives CDR1 DFQATT, CDR2 SNEGSKA (reference sequence). This CDR3 is 13 amino acids long. Trimming removed 5 bases at V and 2 bases at J, with 13 bases between. Here the CDR3 reads CSACIGQAYEQYF. The DNA for the CDR3 is TGCAGTGCTTGCATAGGACAAGCCTACGAGCAGTACTTC.

This clonotype was found many times. This sequence joins TRBV6-5 and TRBJ2-7, with 9 bases identical to TRBD1. Germline CDR1 is MNHEY and CDR2 is SVGAGI. The V segment lost 4 bases and the J segment 1 base; nucleotides outside the gene matches: 11. This CDR3 contains 17 residues. CDR3 amino acids: CASSSAPGTGFSYEQYF. CDR3 bases: TGTGCCAGCAGTTCCGCACCCGGGACAGGGTTTTCCTACGAGCAGTACTTC.

The rearrangement joins TRBV4-2 to TRBJ2-1; D unclear. The V gene lost 4 bases and the J gene lost 5 bases, with 21 bases spanning the gap. The CDR3 loop spans 17 amino acids. The germline V gene has CDR1 LGHNA and CDR2 YNFKEQ. Here the CDR3 DNA reads TGTGCCAGCAGCCCTGCCGCGTCAACTACAATTCACAATGAGCAGTTCTTC. Translating gives CASSPAASTTIHNEQFF.

This clonotype was recorded at least ten times. The chain employs TRBV10-3 and TRBJ2-7, with unresolved D. Germline lookup yields CDR1 ENHRY and CDR2 SYGVKD. V was cut by 4 bases and J by 4 bases, with 8 bases left in between. CDR3 length: 12 residues. The chain's CDR3 is CAISGGDYEQYF. The DNA of the CDR3 is TGTGCCATCAGTGGAGGAGATTACGAGCAGTACTTC.

In this sample, this clonotype turned up many times. This chain uses TRBV12-3 or TRBV12-4 with TRBJ2-1; 8 nucleotides line up with TRBD1. The CDR3 contains 13 residues. Unmatched junction bases numbered 1, after V lost 3 bases and J lost 6 bases. CDR3 region: CASSLGQVNEQFF. In DNA form, the CDR3 reads TGTGCCAGCAGTTTGGGACAGGTCAATGAGCAGTTCTTC.